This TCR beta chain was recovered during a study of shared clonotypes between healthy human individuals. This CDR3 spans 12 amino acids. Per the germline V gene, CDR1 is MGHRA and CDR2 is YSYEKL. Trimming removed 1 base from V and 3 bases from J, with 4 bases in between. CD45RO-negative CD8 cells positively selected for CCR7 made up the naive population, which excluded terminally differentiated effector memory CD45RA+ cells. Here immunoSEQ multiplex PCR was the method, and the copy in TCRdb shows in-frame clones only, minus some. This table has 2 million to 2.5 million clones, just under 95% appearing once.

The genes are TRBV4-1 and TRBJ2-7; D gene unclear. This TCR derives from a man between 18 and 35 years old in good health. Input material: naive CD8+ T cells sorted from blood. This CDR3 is CASSQGHYEQYF. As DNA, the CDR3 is TGCGCCAGCAGCCAAGGACACTACGAGCAGTACTTC.